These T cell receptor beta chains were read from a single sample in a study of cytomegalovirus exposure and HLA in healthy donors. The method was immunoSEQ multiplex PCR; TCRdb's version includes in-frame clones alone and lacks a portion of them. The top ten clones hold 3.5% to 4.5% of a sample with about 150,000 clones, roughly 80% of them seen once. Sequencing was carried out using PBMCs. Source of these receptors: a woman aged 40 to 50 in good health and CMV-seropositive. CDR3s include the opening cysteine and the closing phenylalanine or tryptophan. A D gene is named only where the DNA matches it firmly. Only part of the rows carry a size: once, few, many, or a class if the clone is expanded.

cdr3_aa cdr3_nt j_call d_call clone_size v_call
CAWSVMEGGNSPLHF TGTGCCTGGAGTGTAATGGAAGGGGGTAATTCACCCCTCCACTTT TRBJ1-6 . . TRBV30
CASSTTVTGELFF TGTGCCAGTAGTACCACGGTCACCGGGGAGCTGTTTTTT TRBJ2-2 . . TRBV19
CASSQGLRNEQFF TGCGCCAGCAGCCAGGGACTACGGAATGAGCAGTTCTTC TRBJ2-1 TRBD2 . TRBV5-1
CASIPQGLNTEAFF TGTGCCAGCATCCCGCAGGGGCTGAACACTGAAGCTTTCTTT TRBJ1-1 . once TRBV2
CASSLVGHRVNNEQFF TGTGCCAGCAGCTTAGTGGGGCACAGGGTAAACAATGAGCAGTTCTTC TRBJ2-1 . . TRBV7-9
CAWSRRGRVYEQYF TGTGCCTGGAGCAGGAGGGGCAGGGTCTACGAGCAGTACTTC TRBJ2-7 . . TRBV30
CAISERQDYEQYF TGTGCCATCAGTGAGAGACAGGATTACGAGCAGTACTTC TRBJ2-7 . . TRBV10-3
CASSPGLAGGYEQYF TGTGCCAGCAGCCCCGGACTAGCGGGAGGCTACGAGCAGTACTTC TRBJ2-7 TRBD2 once TRBV7-2
CASATVLAKTEAFF TGTGCCAGTGCCACGGTCTTAGCGAAGACTGAAGCTTTCTTT TRBJ1-1 . . TRBV19
CASSPSGFGENEQFF TGTGCCAGCTCACCGTCAGGGTTTGGAGAAAATGAGCAGTTCTTC TRBJ2-1 . . TRBV18
CASSQGDSRGRELFF TGTGCCAGCAGCCAAGGGGACTCCAGGGGGAGGGAGCTGTTTTTT TRBJ2-2 . . TRBV7-9
CASSLVMLQGDHEQYF TGTGCCAGCAGCTTAGTCATGCTACAGGGGGACCACGAGCAGTACTTC TRBJ2-7 TRBD1 once TRBV7-2
CASRPGQTLNGGYGYTF TGTGCCAGTAGACCGGGACAGACCTTAAATGGAGGCTATGGCTACACCTTC TRBJ1-2 TRBD1 once TRBV19
CASSLDGQPNYGYTF TGCGCCAGCAGCTTGGATGGACAGCCAAACTATGGCTACACCTTC TRBJ1-2 . . TRBV5-1
CAANTGSSTDTQYF TGTGCCGCCAACACAGGGTCTAGCACAGATACGCAGTATTTT TRBJ2-3 . . TRBV28
CASSLLTDEQFF TGCGCCAGCAGCTTGCTAACTGATGAGCAGTTCTTC TRBJ2-1 . . TRBV5-1
CASSDQRGLDTQYF TGTGCCAGCAGCGACCAAAGGGGGTTAGATACGCAGTATTTT TRBJ2-3 . . TRBV9
CASSLFWGGLPYEQYF TGTGCCAGCAGTCTCTTTTGGGGCGGTCTTCCCTACGAGCAGTACTTC TRBJ2-7 . . TRBV7-3
CASSLKTGTPYEQYF TGTGCCAGCAGCCTCAAGACAGGGACACCCTACGAGCAGTACTTC TRBJ2-7 TRBD1 . TRBV9
CASSLWDLRGDTEAFF TGTGCCAGCAGTTTATGGGACCTCAGGGGTGACACTGAAGCTTTCTTT TRBJ1-1 . . TRBV28
CASSGTTFEETQYF TGTGCCAGCTCGGGGACTACCTTCGAAGAGACCCAGTACTTC TRBJ2-5 TRBD2 . TRBV6-5
CASSGQYTEAFF TGTGCCAGCAGCGGACAGTACACTGAAGCTTTCTTT TRBJ1-1 . few TRBV6-1
CASRLGLAGNTGELFF TGTGCCAGCAGGCTGGGACTAGCTGGGAACACCGGGGAGCTGTTTTTT TRBJ2-2 TRBD2 . TRBV7-6
CASSPAGNTEAFF TGTGCCAGCTCACCGGCAGGGAACACTGAAGCTTTCTTT TRBJ1-1 . few TRBV18
CASSQDMDRGRGQPQHF TGTGCCAGCAGCCAAGATATGGACAGGGGGCGAGGGCAGCCCCAGCATTTT TRBJ1-5 TRBD1 . TRBV4-2
CASSPPGTGGEKLFF TGCGCCAGCAGCCCCCCCGGGACAGGGGGTGAAAAACTGTTTTTT TRBJ1-4 TRBD1 . TRBV4-1
CASSKGGGNQPQHF TGTGCCAGCAGTAAAGGGGGAGGCAATCAGCCCCAGCATTTT TRBJ1-5 . . TRBV28
CASSYSSSGSTDTQYF TGTGCCAGCAGTTACTCGAGTAGCGGGTCCACAGATACGCAGTATTTT TRBJ2-3 TRBD2 . TRBV6-5
CASSPTGPSYNEQFF TGTGCCAGCAGTCCGACGGGTCCATCCTACAATGAGCAGTTCTTC TRBJ2-1 . . TRBV27
CASSSSSVITDTQYF TGTGCCAGCAGCTCGTCTAGCGTCATCACAGATACGCAGTATTTT TRBJ2-3 . . TRBV7-8
CASTHSSGIYNEQFF TGTGCCAGTACACACTCTAGCGGGATTTACAATGAGCAGTTCTTC TRBJ2-1 TRBD2 . TRBV28
CASGGITDTQYF TGTGCCAGTGGGGGGATCACAGATACGCAGTATTTT TRBJ2-3 . . TRBV19
CASSFNPRGEQYF TGTGCCAGCAGTTTTAACCCCAGGGGAGAGCAGTACTTC TRBJ2-7 . . TRBV27
CASSPATAYEQYF TGTGCCAGCAGCCCAGCGACGGCCTACGAGCAGTACTTC TRBJ2-7 . . TRBV4-2
CATGQGAGNTIYF TGTGCCACCGGACAGGGAGCTGGAAACACCATATATTTT TRBJ1-3 TRBD1 . TRBV6-5
CSVVAATNEKLFF TGCAGCGTTGTGGCTGCAACTAATGAAAAACTGTTTTTT TRBJ1-4 . . TRBV29-1
CASSLGWLAGAKNQETQYF TGTGCCAGCAGTTTGGGGTGGTTAGCGGGGGCGAAAAATCAAGAGACCCAGTACTTC TRBJ2-5 TRBD2 . TRBV28